The 10 T cell receptor beta chains in this list originate from one sample, sequenced in a study of CD8+ T cells in alopecia areata. Treatment described: oral pan-JAK inhibitor, 5-10 mg twice daily. Extracted from the samples, RNA was reverse transcribed into cDNA to serve as the sequencing template. Only in-frame clones appear in the TCRdb table, and some are missing; sequencing was by immunoSEQ multiplex PCR. This table has fewer than 200,000 clones, about three fifths appearing once. Sequencing used CD8+ T cells sorted from blood, obtained at week 24, from a patient treated with tofacitinib. These receptors were taken from a human donor with alopecia areata.

V usage is TRBV30 and J usage is TRBJ2-1, with 7 bases matching TRBD1. Germline V gene lookup returns CDR1 GTSNPN and CDR2 SVGIG (reference sequence). The CDR3 has 15 residues. V lost 4 bases to trimming and J lost 4 bases; unmatched junction nucleotides: 10. CDR3 in amino acids: CAWTPRTGDYNEQFF. As DNA, the CDR3 is TGTGCCTGGACCCCTAGGACAGGAGATTACAATGAGCAGTTCTTC.

CDR3 sequence (DNA): TGTGCCAGCAGGACGACCGACAAAACTAGCAATCAGCCCCAGCATTTT. This codes for CASRTTDKTSNQPQHF. The chain links TRBV11-1 to TRBJ1-5; no firm D call. Trimming took off 6 bases at V and 0 bases at J, with 15 bases between the two ends. Germline CDR1 reads SGHAT; CDR2 reads FQDESV (reference sequence). The CDR3 covers 16 residues.

The chain has TRBV9 and TRBJ2-5, with TRBD1 identical over 9 bases. After removal of 0 bases from V and 1 base from J, the junction contained 1 base not matched to a gene. Germline CDR1 is SGDLS and CDR2 is YYNGEE. CDR3 length: 15 amino acids. The CDR3, as DNA: TGTGCCAGCAGCGTAGGGGACAGGGTCCAAGAGACCCAGTACTTC. The encoded protein is CASSVGDRVQETQYF. The full variable domain, rest sourced from reference TRBV9 and TRBJ2-5, is DSGVTQTPKHLITATGQRVTLRCSPRSGDLSVYWYQQSLDQGLQFLIQYYNGEERAKGNILERFSAQQFPDLHSELNLSSLELGDSALYFCASSVGDRVQETQYFGPGTRLLVL.

The V and J genes are TRBV29-1 and TRBJ1-2, with 10 bases fitting TRBD1. CDR1 and CDR2 (germline): SQVTM, ANQGSEA. The CDR3 has 14 amino acids. The V segment lost 6 bases and the J segment 4 bases; nucleotides outside the gene matches: 8. CDR3: CSVIDRGPFYGYTF. In DNA, the CDR3 is TGCAGCGTAATTGACAGGGGGCCTTTCTATGGCTACACCTTC. Filled out from reference TRBV29-1 and TRBJ1-2, the complete variable domain reads SAVISQKPSRDICQRGTSLTIQCQVDSQVTMMFWYRQQPGQSLTLIATANQGSEATYESGFVIDKFPISRPNLTFSTLTVSNMSPEDSSIYLCSVIDRGPFYGYTFGSGTRLTVV.

J is TRBJ2-7 and V is TRBV5-1, with TRBD1 matching over 7 bases. This CDR3 has 17 residues. The V segment lost 5 bases and the J segment 4 bases; nucleotides outside the gene matches: 18. The germline V gene has CDR1 SGHRS and CDR2 YFSETQ. The CDR3, as DNA: TGCGCCAGCAGTCGCAACCAAAACAGGGGTCCTAGTTACGAGCAGTACTTC. This translates into CASSRNQNRGPSYEQYF.

This rearrangement joins TRBV7-8 to TRBJ1-4; D gene ambiguous. This CDR3 is 12 amino acids long. Germline loops: CDR1 SGHVS, CDR2 FQNEAQ. The germline V and J ends were trimmed by 5 bases and 13 bases, with 14 bases remaining between them. CDR3 sequence: CASSPSGLVLFF. The CDR3 DNA reads as TGTGCCAGCAGCCCAAGTGGACTTGTACTGTTTTTT.

The rearrangement links TRBV29-1 to TRBJ1-2; the match to TRBD1 covers 7 bases. V gave up 7 bases and J gave up 8 bases; unmatched junction bases: 16. The CDR3 has 14 residues. The germline V gene encodes CDR1 SQVTM and CDR2 ANQGSEA. CDR3 sequence reads: CSADDLDREKGYTF. The CDR3 DNA reads as TGCAGCGCCGATGACCTCGACAGGGAGAAGGGCTACACCTTC.

The CDR3 DNA sequence: TGTGCCAGCAGTGATCGGCAGTTCTTC. Its translation is CASSDRQFF. The gene calls are TRBV2 and TRBJ2-1, with no clear D. In germline, CDR1 is SNHLY, CDR2 FYNNEI. The V end was cut by 3 bases, the J end by 12 bases, with 3 bases between. The CDR3 contains 9 residues.

The V and J genes are TRBV6-1 and TRBJ1-2; 10 bases line up with TRBD1. CDR1 is MNHNS and CDR2 is SASEGT in the germline V gene. The V and J ends lost 6 bases and 5 bases, in that order; junction bases with no gene match: 6. The CDR3 consists of 14 residues. CDR3 amino acids: CASRRQGAMYGYTF. Here the CDR3 DNA reads TGTGCCAGCAGGAGACAGGGGGCGATGTATGGCTACACCTTC.

The chain recombines TRBV2 with TRBJ2-1; TRBD2 matches at 10 bases. This CDR3 is 15 amino acids long. V shed 7 bases, J shed 3 bases, and the junction held 6 bases outside the gene matches. The germline V gene has CDR1 SNHLY and CDR2 FYNNEI. The CDR3 bases are TGTGCCAGCAAGCTAACTAGCGGGGACTACAATGAGCAGTTCTTC. Translated: CASKLTSGDYNEQFF. Supplemented by reference TRBV2 and TRBJ2-1, the full variable domain reads EPEVTQTPSHQVTQMGQEVILRCVPISNHLYFYWYRQILGQKVEFLVSFYNNEISEKSEIFDDQFSVERPDGSNFTLKIRSTKLEDSAMYFCASKLTSGDYNEQFFGPGTRLTVL.